These 7 T cell receptor beta chains were all obtained from the same sample, sequenced in a study of vaccination and CD4 T cells after COVID-19. What these receptors recognize is not known. Sequenced with the Oncomine TCR Beta short-read assay was DNA taken from cultured CD4+ T cells. TCRdb used MiXCR to reprocess the PCR reads, holding one entry per CDR3 protein. The sample contains roughly 2,800 distinct CDR3 sequences, nearly 35% of which appear only once. Indicated treatment: roughly ten-day PBMC culture with coronavirus spike peptide pools or control peptides (ViraFEST assay). Sample: CD4+ T cells from blood, cultured in vitro. These TCRs come from a human donor who had recovered from COVID-19.

J is TRBJ1-2 and V is TRBV6-5, with TRBD1 as a possible D gene (5 bases). The CDR3 runs 14 residues. The V and J ends lost 3 bases and 6 bases respectively, with 14 bases between them. CDR1 and CDR2 (germline): MNHEY, SVGAGI. The CDR3 spells CASSYNGRVHGYTF. The CDR3 DNA reads as TGTGCCAGCAGTTATAATGGCAGGGTCCATGGCTACACCTTC.

This clonotype was observed a few times. J is TRBJ2-3 and V is TRBV6-5; 9 bases map to TRBD2. The CDR3 has 18 amino acids. Losses at the gene ends were 2 bases for V and 3 bases for J; bases not matched to a gene: 12. CDR1 is MNHEY, CDR2 SVGAGI, per germline. In DNA form, the CDR3 reads TGTGCCAGCAGTTACGATTCGGCGGGGGGGAAAAGAACAGATACGCAGTATTTT. Protein product: CASSYDSAGGKRTDTQYF.

This clonotype was recorded once. The J gene is TRBJ2-7, the V gene TRBV9; maybe TRBD2 (7 bases). CDR1 and CDR2 from the germline V gene are SGDLS and YYNGEE. The CDR3 extends over 17 amino acids. The germline V and J ends were trimmed by 0 bases and 6 bases, with 22 bases remaining between them. The CDR3 DNA sequence: TGTGCCAGCAGCGTAGGCGGTGGGCGGGGGCCGAAGGGCGAGCAGTACTTC. It codes for CASSVGGGRGPKGEQYF. Drawing the rest from reference TRBV9 and TRBJ2-7, the complete variable domain is DSGVTQTPKHLITATGQRVTLRCSPRSGDLSVYWYQQSLDQGLQFLIQYYNGEERAKGNILERFSAQQFPDLHSELNLSSLELGDSALYFCASSVGGGRGPKGEQYFGPGTRLTVT.

The chain uses TRBV5-1 and TRBJ2-7; tentatively, D is TRBD1 (5 bases). The CDR3 covers 15 residues. Germline V CDR1 and CDR2: SGHRS, YFSETQ. The germline V and J ends were trimmed by 4 bases and 6 bases, with 20 bases remaining between them. Written as DNA, the CDR3 is TGCGCCAGCAGCGCCACAGGCCTTTTGGGCATCGAGCAGTACTTC. Translating it yields CASSATGLLGIEQYF.

This clonotype was detected only a few times. The chain uses TRBV12-3 or TRBV12-4 and TRBJ1-6; TRBD1 matches 8 bases. V trimming: 5 bases; J trimming: 3 bases; junction bases outside the gene matches: 6. The CDR3 length is 16 residues. CDR3 region: CASSPPGQGYNSPLHF. CDR3 bases: TGTGCCAGCAGTCCCCCCGGACAGGGCTATAATTCACCCCTCCACTTT.

This clonotype has more than one count but fewer than ten. V and J are TRBV6-2 or TRBV6-3 and TRBJ1-4, with 9 nucleotides matching TRBD1. Per the germline V gene, CDR1 is MNHEY and CDR2 is SVGEGT. CDR3 length: 13 residues. V was pared by 6 bases and J by 10 bases, with 6 bases of the junction left unmatched. The CDR3 coding sequence is TGTGCCAGCAGCCGGGACAGGGAGGCAAAACTGTTTTTT. Its translation: CASSRDREAKLFF.

This clonotype was recorded a few times. The genes are TRBV10-2 and TRBJ1-4; 7 bases line up with TRBD1. The CDR3 length is 14 residues. V gave up 8 bases and J gave up 7 bases; unmatched junction bases: 10. Looked up from germline, CDR1 is WSHSY and CDR2 is SAAADI. The CDR3 coding sequence is TGCGCCAGCCGGAGGGGGCCTACGGGTGAAAAACTGTTTTTT. Its translation is CASRRGPTGEKLFF.